The 23 T cell receptor beta chains reported below all come from one sample, sequenced in a study of metastatic and nonmetastatic thyroid tumors. Thyroid surgery had not been preceded by any treatment in any patient. TCRdb re-analyzed the PCR reads through MiXCR. The sample has about 6,200 clones, approximately 32% seen once. The sequenced sample was adjacent normal tissue. The receptors come from a female donor with papillary thyroid cancer or a benign thyroid nodule (not recorded which). Some clones in this sample may be carry-over from other donors' samples.

The V call is TRBV13, the J call TRBJ1-2, with D perhaps matching TRBD1 (5 bases). Trimming shortened V by 0 bases and J by 6 bases, and 17 bases separated the two germline ends. Looked up from germline, CDR1 is PRHDT and CDR2 is FYEKMQ (reference sequence). CDR3 length: 16 residues. As DNA, the CDR3 is TGTGCCAGCAGCTTAGGGTCCGGGACGGTTGGGGATGGCTACACCTTC. Protein: CASSLGSGTVGDGYTF. The full variable domain, with the rest looked up from reference TRBV13 and TRBJ1-2, is AAGVIQSPRHLIKEKRETATLKCYPIPRHDTVYWYQQGPGQDPQFLISFYEKMQSDKGSIPDRFSAQQFSDYHSELNMSSLELGDSALYFCASSLGSGTVGDGYTFGSGTRLTVV.

This chain connects TRBV11-1 to TRBJ1-2, with 10 bases that match TRBD1. This CDR3 is built from 17 residues. V gave up 6 bases and J gave up 6 bases; unmatched junction bases: 16. The germline V gene has CDR1 SGHAT and CDR2 FQDESV (reference sequence). The CDR3 protein is CASSPTSGTGVMHGYTF. CDR3 sequence (DNA): TGTGCCAGCAGTCCTACATCCGGGACAGGGGTAATGCATGGCTACACCTTC. Based on the CDR3 plus reference TRBV11-1 and TRBJ1-2, the full variable domain is EAEVAQSPRYKITEKSQAVAFWCDPISGHATLYWYRQILGQGPELLVQFQDESVVDDSQLPKDRFSAERLKGVDSTLKIQPAELGDSAMYLCASSPTSGTGVMHGYTFGSGTRLTVV.

The rearrangement joins TRBV28 to TRBJ2-5, with D hard to call. Germline V lookup: CDR1 MDHEN, CDR2 SYDVKM. CDR3 length: 13 residues. The V end lost 5 bases, the J end lost 1 base, and 8 bases lay between the germline ends. The CDR3 region is CASSRQFQETQYF. The CDR3 coding sequence is TGTGCCAGCAGTCGGCAATTCCAAGAGACCCAGTACTTC.

The chain carries TRBV19 and TRBJ1-2; maybe TRBD1 (6 bases). Germline assignment: CDR1 LNHDA and CDR2 SQIVND (reference sequence). V lost 4 bases and J lost 2, with 14 bases in between. CDR3 length: 15 amino acids. In DNA, the CDR3 is TGTGCCAGTAGTAAAGTTAGACAGGAGAACTATGGCTACACCTTC. This translates into CASSKVRQENYGYTF.

The chain combines TRBV2 with TRBJ1-6, with D possibly matching TRBD1 (6 bases). Trimming removed 3 bases at V and 0 bases at J, with 21 bases between. The germline CDR1 and CDR2 sequences are SNHLY and FYNNEI. The CDR3 extends over 20 amino acids. The CDR3 spells CASSEYQQGNSGSYNSPLHF. DNA for the CDR3: TGTGCCAGCAGTGAGTACCAACAGGGAAATAGCGGCTCCTATAATTCACCCCTCCACTTT.

In its sample, this clone was seen many times. A much larger clone differs from this one at a single base, so this may be a read error. V and J are TRBV4-1 and TRBJ2-3; 11 nucleotides align to TRBD2. CDR1 MGHRA and CDR2 YSYEKL come from the germline V gene. This CDR3 is 18 amino acids long. CDR3 bases: TGCGCCAGCAGCCACCCATTGGACCGGACTAGCGGGCGGGATACGCGGTATTTT. Its translation: CASSHPLDRTSGRDTRYF.

The gene calls are TRBV5-6 and TRBJ1-3; 9 nucleotides match TRBD1. V shed 3 bases and J 0 bases; nucleotides not matched to a gene: 1. Germline loops: CDR1 SGHDT, CDR2 YYEEEE. This CDR3 has 15 residues. CDR3 sequence reads: CASSWDRVSGNTIYF. Here the CDR3 DNA reads TGTGCCAGCAGCTGGGACAGGGTCTCTGGAAACACCATATATTTT. Filled out from reference TRBV5-6 and TRBJ1-3, the complete variable domain reads DAGVTQSPTHLIKTRGQQVTLRCSPKSGHDTVSWYQQALGQGPQFIFQYYEEEERQRGNFPDRFSGHQFPNYSSELNVNALLLGDSALYLCASSWDRVSGNTIYFGEGSWLTVV.

V gene TRBV30 combines with J gene TRBJ1-4; D might be TRBD1 (5 bases). The CDR3 extends over 13 amino acids. Trimming took 3 bases from V and 12 from J, leaving 17 bases between them. Germline V gene sequence: CDR1 GTSNPN, CDR2 SVGIG (reference sequence). CDR3 sequence (DNA): TGTGCCTGGAGCCCGTCGGCTCTAGGGGAACTGTTTTTT. Amino acid sequence: CAWSPSALGELFF.

To note about this clone: One end of the junction varies from germline; a read error may be responsible. The chain is built from TRBV12-3 or TRBV12-4 and TRBJ1-5, with 7 bases matching TRBD1. CDR3 length: 15 amino acids. The CDR3 loop reads CASILTGLLNHPQHF. CDR3 DNA sequence: TGTGCCAGCATCCTGACAGGGTTGCTGAATCATCCCCAGCATTTT.

This clone was detected only a few times. The rearrangement links TRBV6-5 to TRBJ1-1; D remains unclear. The CDR3 is 13 amino acids. The V end was cut by 6 bases, the J end by 2 bases, with 10 bases between. Germline loops: CDR1 MNHEY, CDR2 SVGAGI. The CDR3 loop reads CASRYLLNTEAFF. CDR3 coding DNA: TGTGCCAGCAGATACCTCCTAAACACTGAAGCTTTCTTT.

This clone has a handful of counts. The chain carries TRBV28 and TRBJ1-3; the D gene is possibly TRBD1 (6 bases). Germline values: CDR1 MDHEN, CDR2 SYDVKM. The CDR3 runs 16 residues. Between the trimmed V and J ends, which lost 7 bases and 0 bases, there was a span of 16 bases. CDR3 amino acids: CASTQTGVTSGNTIYF. The CDR3 DNA sequence: TGTGCCAGCACCCAGACAGGCGTTACCTCTGGAAACACCATATATTTT.

This clone is a singleton in its sample. The chain links TRBV2 to TRBJ1-3; possible D gene TRBD1, 5 bases. Germline V gives CDR1 SNHLY, CDR2 FYNNEI. The V end lost 2 bases, the J end lost 0 bases, and 11 bases lay between the germline ends. The CDR3 consists of 16 residues. CDR3 sequence reads: CASSELQGNSGNTIYF. As DNA, the CDR3 is TGTGCCAGCAGTGAATTGCAGGGAAACTCTGGAAACACCATATATTTT. The full variable domain, rest sourced from reference TRBV2 and TRBJ1-3, is EPEVTQTPSHQVTQMGQEVILRCVPISNHLYFYWYRQILGQKVEFLVSFYNNEISEKSEIFDDQFSVERPDGSNFTLKIRSTKLEDSAMYFCASSELQGNSGNTIYFGEGSWLTVV.

This clone has more than one count but fewer than ten. The chain carries TRBV2 and TRBJ2-7, with 8 nucleotides matching TRBD2. With V trimmed by 8 bases and J by 7 bases, 10 bases remained unmatched. In germline, CDR1 is SNHLY, CDR2 FYNNEI. This CDR3 region has 13 residues. The CDR3 DNA is TGTGCCAGCTTGGGACTAGAGGGAGAAGAGCAGTACTTC. This translates into CASLGLEGEEQYF.

Points on this clone: A junction boundary mismatches the germline segment, possibly from a read error. J is TRBJ1-4 and V is TRBV9, with 9 bases matching TRBD1. Germline V gives CDR1 SGDLS, CDR2 YYNGEE. The CDR3 loop spans 15 amino acids. CDR3 in DNA: TGTGCTAGCAGCGTACTTGGGACAGGGAGTGAAAAACTGTTTTTT. It yields the protein CASSVLGTGSEKLFF.

The rearrangement links TRBV30 to TRBJ1-1; D is unclear. V was pared by 0 bases and J by 1 base, with 3 bases between. CDR3 length: 12 amino acids. Per germline, CDR1 GTSNPN and CDR2 SVGIG (reference sequence). The CDR3 here is CAWSVGNTEAFF. The CDR3 coding sequence is TGTGCCTGGAGTGTAGGGAACACTGAAGCTTTCTTT.

This chain links TRBV7-2 with TRBJ1-2; D remains unclear. The germline V gene encodes CDR1 SGHTA and CDR2 FQGNSA. The CDR3 length is 14 residues. The germline V and J ends were trimmed by 1 base and 8 bases, with 14 bases remaining between them. The CDR3 DNA reads as TGTGCCAGCAGCTTAGTCCTCACCCCCGGAGGCTACACCTTC. Amino acid sequence: CASSLVLTPGGYTF.

This clone was seen only a few times. This rearrangement joins TRBV28 to TRBJ1-2; tentatively, D is TRBD1 (6 bases). The CDR3 runs to 16 residues. CDR1 and CDR2 (germline): MDHEN, SYDVKM. Trimming pared 5 bases from V and 2 bases from J, leaving 18 bases between. CDR3 sequence reads: CASSLPDRGHNYGYTF. In nucleotides, the CDR3 is TGTGCCAGCAGTCTTCCAGATCGGGGGCACAACTATGGCTACACCTTC.

This clone is classed as hyperexpanded. V is TRBV2 and J is TRBJ2-2, with D hard to call. The CDR3 is 14 residues long. V lost 6 bases to trimming and J lost 7 bases, with 15 bases between them. Germline loops: CDR1 SNHLY, CDR2 FYNNEI. CDR3 bases: TGTGCCAGCAGGGGGTCGGGCGAGATCGGGGAGCTGTTTTTT. Protein product: CASRGSGEIGELFF. Full variable domain (remainder filled in from reference TRBV2 and TRBJ2-2): EPEVTQTPSHQVTQMGQEVILRCVPISNHLYFYWYRQILGQKVEFLVSFYNNEISEKSEIFDDQFSVERPDGSNFTLKIRSTKLEDSAMYFCASRGSGEIGELFFGEGSRLTVL.

This clone qualifies as large. V is TRBV27 and J is TRBJ2-7; 10 nucleotides match TRBD2. V lost 5 bases, J lost 4 bases, and 5 bases stayed unmatched. The germline V gene has CDR1 MNHEY and CDR2 SMNVEV (reference sequence). The CDR3 is made up of 14 amino acids. CDR3 in DNA: TGTGCCAGCAGTGCACTAGCGGGACATTACGAGCAGTACTTC. Its translation is CASSALAGHYEQYF.

The chain recombines TRBV5-1 with TRBJ1-1; D ambiguous. Germline assignment: CDR1 SGHRS and CDR2 YFSETQ. Deletions cut 2 bases from V and 4 bases from J, with 9 bases between. The CDR3 spans 13 residues. The DNA of the CDR3 is TGCGCCAGCAGCTTCGCCGAAGGCACTGAAGCTTTCTTT. Translated, it gives CASSFAEGTEAFF.

This clone came up once. The rearrangement joins TRBV5-6 to TRBJ2-7, with 9 bases matching TRBD1. Germline trimming cut 1 base from V and 5 bases from J; bases unmatched to any gene: 4. The CDR3 extends over 14 amino acids. The germline V gene has CDR1 SGHDT and CDR2 YYEEEE. CDR3 loop: CASSLRQGDDEQYF. CDR3 nucleotides: TGTGCCAGCAGCTTGAGACAGGGGGACGACGAGCAGTACTTC.

The J gene is TRBJ1-1, the V gene TRBV30; D is perhaps TRBD1 (6 bases). There are 13 residues in the CDR3. In germline, CDR1 is GTSNPN, CDR2 SVGIG (reference sequence). V lost 0 bases, J lost 7 bases, and 12 bases lay in between. The CDR3 DNA reads as TGTGCCTGGAGTGTAGGGACAAAAAATGAAGCTTTCTTT. This encodes CAWSVGTKNEAFF. The full variable domain, in which reference TRBV30 and TRBJ1-1 provide the parts outside the CDR3, is SQTIHQWPATLVQPVGSPLSLECTVEGTSNPNLYWYRQAAGRGLQLLFYSVGIGQISSEVPQNLSASRPQDRQFILSSKKLLLSDSGFYLCAWSVGTKNEAFFGQGTRLTVV.

This clone was counted only a few times. The rearrangement joins TRBV28 to TRBJ1-1; TRBD1 matches 11 bases. The CDR3 is 15 amino acids. Germline V CDR1 and CDR2: MDHEN, SYDVKM. J lost 1 base, V lost 5 bases, and 3 bases had no gene match. Here the CDR3 DNA reads TGTGCCAGCAGTCCGGGACAGGGGGGGAACACTGAAGCTTTCTTT. It specifies CASSPGQGGNTEAFF.